Following are 23 T cell receptor beta chains from one sample sequenced in a study of T cells in Graves' hyperthyroidism and ophthalmopathy. Amplified TCR beta CDR3 regions came from RNA transcripts. First-round RT-PCR with HTBI primers amplified the TCR CDR3 region. TCRdb re-analysed the multiplex PCR reads in MiXCR, keeping a single row per CDR3 protein. There are 450,000 to 600,000 distinct CDR3 sequences in the sample; 15% to 20% occur only once, and around 50% lies in the top ten. Sequencing was carried out using blood. The source is a man aged 40-50 years with Graves' ophthalmopathy.

The chain employs TRBV9 and TRBJ2-7; D is perhaps TRBD1 or TRBD2 (6 bases each). V lost 4 bases, J lost 3 bases, and 14 bases lay in between. The length of the CDR3 is 14 residues. Per the germline V gene, CDR1 is SGDLS and CDR2 is YYNGEE. The CDR3 bases are TGTGCCAGCAGCCCCGACGGGGGCCACTACGAGCAGTACTTC. Its translation is CASSPDGGHYEQYF.

The rearrangement links TRBV10-1 to TRBJ2-7, with TRBD2 identical over 8 bases. This CDR3 region has 13 residues. Germline V gene data show CDR1 as WNHNN and CDR2 as SYGVQD (reference sequence). CDR3 in amino acids: CALDKRESYEQYF. The CDR3 DNA is TGCGCACTAGATAAGCGGGAGTCGTACGAGCAGTACTTC.

This clonotype has at least ten counts. The genes are TRBV30 and TRBJ1-4; a possible D gene is TRBD1 (6 bases). The V gene lost 2 bases and the J gene lost 4 bases, with 11 bases spanning the gap. This CDR3 contains 14 residues. Germline V gene data show CDR1 as GTSNPN and CDR2 as SVGIG (reference sequence). Here the CDR3 reads CAWSPGHFNEKLFF. CDR3 DNA sequence: TGTGCCTGGAGTCCGGGACATTTTAATGAAAAACTGTTTTTT.

The chain is built from TRBV5-1 and TRBJ2-3; D remains ambiguous. Germline CDR1 and CDR2: SGHRS and YFSETQ. This CDR3 region has 14 residues. The V end lost 0 bases, the J end lost 2 bases, and 7 bases lay between the germline ends. CDR3 protein: CASSLAWTTDTQYF. The CDR3 nucleotides read TGCGCCAGCAGCTTGGCCTGGACCACAGATACGCAGTATTTT.

This clonotype was seen only a few times. The chain uses TRBV5-6 and TRBJ2-2, with TRBD1 matching over 8 bases. The length of the CDR3 is 16 residues. CDR1 and CDR2 (germline): SGHDT, YYEEEE. J was trimmed by 0 bases and V by 2 bases; bases with no gene match: 3. The chain's CDR3 is CASSFGTGPNTGELFF. DNA for the CDR3: TGTGCCAGCAGCTTCGGGACAGGCCCGAACACCGGGGAGCTGTTTTTT.

This clonotype was counted at least ten times. The V gene is TRBV11-2, the J gene TRBJ1-4; weak D call: TRBD1 (6 bases). Germline CDR1 and CDR2: SGHAT and FQNNGV. The CDR3 is made up of 13 amino acids. V was cut by 2 bases and J by 8 bases, with 9 bases left in between. CDR3 sequence reads: CASSLSGQEKLFF. The CDR3 nucleotides are TGTGCCAGCAGCTTAAGTGGACAGGAAAAACTGTTTTTT.

This clonotype has more than one count but fewer than ten. The chain employs TRBV5-1 and TRBJ2-6, with D uncertain. The germline gives CDR1 SGHRS, CDR2 YFSETQ. The length of the CDR3 is 15 residues. The ends were cut back, 1 base at V and 3 bases at J, with 8 bases in the middle. The CDR3 region is CASSLLWGGANVLTF. In DNA, the CDR3 is TGCGCCAGCAGCTTGTTATGGGGTGGGGCCAACGTCCTGACTTTC.

J is TRBJ2-5 and V is TRBV5-1, with TRBD2 matching 7 bases. CDR1 is SGHRS, CDR2 YFSETQ, per germline. CDR3 length: 21 amino acids. Unmatched junction bases numbered 27, after V lost 0 bases and J lost 7 bases. The DNA of the CDR3 is TGCGCCAGCAGCTTGGGACTAGCCCCCAGTAAACGCTCCAACGTAGGTCGGACCCAGTACTTC. It yields the protein CASSLGLAPSKRSNVGRTQYF. Combining the CDR3 with reference TRBV5-1 and TRBJ2-5 gives the whole variable domain KAGVTQTPRYLIKTRGQQVTLSCSPISGHRSVSWYQQTPGQGLQFLFEYFSETQRNKGNFPGRFSGRQFSNSRSEMNVSTLELGDSALYLCASSLGLAPSKRSNVGRTQYFGPGTRLLVL.

This clonotype was seen more than once but under ten times. The V and J genes are TRBV5-6 and TRBJ2-1; no clear D gene. The CDR3 runs to 16 residues. The germline gives CDR1 SGHDT, CDR2 YYEEEE. Trimming pared 0 bases from V and 0 bases from J, leaving 10 bases between. CDR3 sequence reads: CASSLGSFSSYNEQFF. CDR3 bases: TGTGCCAGCAGCTTGGGTTCCTTTAGCTCCTACAATGAGCAGTTCTTC.

A remark on this clonotype: A much larger clone lies one base from this, so it may be a read error. This chain joins TRBV27 and TRBJ1-2, with 8 bases identical to TRBD1. With V trimmed by 5 bases and J by 12 bases, 11 bases remained unmatched. This CDR3 contains 13 residues. The germline V gene has CDR1 MNHEY and CDR2 SMNVEV (reference sequence). This chain's CDR3 is CASSLPRGLGHTF. The CDR3 DNA reads as TGTGCCAGCAGTCTCCCCAGGGGGCTCGGCCACACCTTC.

This clonotype was observed many times. The rearrangement links TRBV7-3 to TRBJ2-1; 7 bases agree with TRBD2. CDR1 is SGHTA, CDR2 FQGTGA, per germline. With V trimmed by 2 bases and J by 5 bases, 3 bases remained unmatched. There are 14 residues in the CDR3. The CDR3 protein is CASSLRSGNNEQFF. In DNA form, the CDR3 reads TGTGCCAGCAGCTTACGGAGCGGGAACAATGAGCAGTTCTTC.

J is TRBJ1-5 and V is TRBV7-3, with no clear D. The CDR3 totals 19 residues. Trimming left V 8 bases short and J 0 bases short, with 26 bases between. CDR1 is SGHTA, CDR2 FQGTGA, per germline. The CDR3: CASPLLLTEGLYSNQPQHF. The CDR3 bases are TGTGCCAGCCCACTCCTCCTGACGGAGGGCCTGTATAGCAATCAGCCCCAGCATTTT.

The table lists this clonotype with a few counts. The V and J genes are TRBV28 and TRBJ2-3; a possible D gene is TRBD2 (6 bases). V was pared by 6 bases and J by 4 bases, with 17 bases between. The CDR3 length is 15 residues. CDR1 is MDHEN, CDR2 SYDVKM, per germline. The CDR3 reads CASSSRDGGADTQYF. In DNA form, the CDR3 reads TGTGCCAGCAGCTCCAGGGACGGAGGGGCAGATACGCAGTATTTT.

This clonotype was seen ten or more times. Germline and junction disagree at one end, which may indicate a read error. The V gene is TRBV5-1, the J gene TRBJ2-7, with unresolved D. This CDR3 contains 13 residues. Germline CDR1 SGHRS, CDR2 YFSETQ. The CDR3 DNA reads TGTGCCAGCAGCTTGGACGGCTCCTACGAGCAGTACTTC. This translates into CASSLDGSYEQYF.

The chain links TRBV10-2 to TRBJ2-3; D not certain. This CDR3 region has 14 residues. Trimming cost V 4 bases and J 5 bases, with 13 bases left between them. The V gene's germline CDR1 is WSHSY and CDR2 SAAADI. CDR3 nucleotide sequence: TGCGCCAGCAGTGGTGGCGGATGGGGAGATACGCAGTATTTT. Its protein is CASSGGGWGDTQYF.

DNA for the CDR3: TGTGCCAGCAGCCCCGGCACACCAAGCGGCACAGATACGCAGTATTTT. Translating it yields CASSPGTPSGTDTQYF. The rearrangement links TRBV6-1 to TRBJ2-3; D remains unclear. The germline gives CDR1 MNHNS, CDR2 SASEGT. V lost 6 bases and J 1 base, leaving 17 bases between the germline ends. The CDR3 is made up of 16 amino acids.

This chain connects TRBV30 to TRBJ2-7; TRBD2 might be the D (7 bases). CDR1 GTSNPN and CDR2 SVGIG come from the germline V gene (reference sequence). The CDR3 is made up of 15 amino acids. V gave up 4 bases and J gave up 7 bases, with 23 bases separating them. This CDR3 reads CAWTRGTGGMEEQYF. For the CDR3, the DNA is TGTGCCTGGACGAGGGGGACGGGAGGAATGGAAGAGCAGTACTTC.

This clonotype was detected many times. The CDR3: CATSDLDRQPYNSPLHF. In nucleotides, the CDR3 is TGTGCCACCAGTGATCTTGATCGACAGCCTTATAATTCACCCCTCCACTTT. The chain combines TRBV24-1 with TRBJ1-6, with D perhaps TRBD1 (5 bases). Germline V lookup: CDR1 KGHDR, CDR2 SFDVKD. The V and J ends lost 3 bases and 4 bases respectively, with 15 bases between them. The CDR3 consists of 17 residues.

This clonotype showed up many times. This chain links TRBV12-3 or TRBV12-4 with TRBJ1-1; perhaps TRBD1 as D (5 bases). The CDR3 length is 13 residues. Trimming removed 7 bases at V and 4 bases at J, with 13 bases between. The CDR3 here is CASMGLPRTEAFF. In nucleotides, the CDR3 is TGTGCCAGCATGGGACTGCCCCGCACTGAAGCTTTCTTT.

This clonotype showed up just a few times. The chain carries TRBV3-1 and TRBJ2-5; perhaps TRBD2 as D (5 bases). V shed 2 bases and J shed 1 base, with 11 bases lying between them. Germline V CDR1 and CDR2: LGHDT, YNNKEL (reference sequence). This CDR3 is 15 amino acids long. Here the CDR3 DNA reads TGTGCCAGCAGCCAAACACTGACTATCCAAGAGACCCAGTACTTC. The encoded protein is CASSQTLTIQETQYF.

Of note for this clonotype: At one of its ends the junction is not consistent with the germline gene, which may arise from a read error. The chain joins TRBV28 to TRBJ1-3; D is possibly TRBD1 (5 bases). CDR1 MDHEN and CDR2 SYDVKM come from the germline V gene. This CDR3 is built from 12 residues. The CDR3 spells CASSYSVWDPDF. The CDR3 DNA reads TGTGCCAGCAGTTATTCGGTGTGGGACCCAGATTTT.

This clonotype has ten or more counts. The chain carries TRBV20-1 and TRBJ2-1, with TRBD2 as a possible D gene (5 bases). Germline V gene data show CDR1 as DFQATT and CDR2 as SNEGSKA (reference sequence). V lost 4 bases and J 0 bases, leaving 10 bases between the germline ends. The CDR3 is 14 residues long. CDR3 protein: CSAIGGSSYNEQFF. In DNA form, the CDR3 reads TGCAGTGCTATAGGTGGGAGCTCCTACAATGAGCAGTTCTTC.

Ten or more counts support this clonotype. The V gene is TRBV7-3, the J gene TRBJ2-2, with TRBD2 as a possible D gene (5 bases). The ends were cut back, 0 bases at V and 7 bases at J, with 9 bases in the middle. The CDR3 has 14 residues. Per the germline V gene, CDR1 is SGHTA and CDR2 is FQGTGA. CDR3 in DNA: TGTGCCAGCAGCTTAACGAAGGAGGACGGGGAGCTGTTTTTT. It yields the protein CASSLTKEDGELFF.